This T cell receptor beta chain was sequenced during a study of cytomegalovirus exposure and HLA in healthy donors. PCR was performed using 60 Vbeta and 13 Jbeta primers. Sequencing used immunoSEQ multiplex PCR; TCRdb keeps in-frame clones, though not all of them. Among about 200,000 clones listed, approximately 86% were seen once. The V gene lost 10 bases and the J gene lost 3 bases, with 16 bases spanning the gap. This CDR3 spans 14 amino acids. CDR1 SGHNT and CDR2 YENEEA come from the germline V gene. This sequence originates from a woman in her twenties or thirties in good health and CMV-seronegative. Sequencing was carried out using PBMCs. This chain uses TRBV11-3 with TRBJ2-4, with D possibly matching TRBD1 (7 bases). The CDR3 DNA reads as TGTGCCATTCCAGGGGGGTACCTCAAAAACATTCAGTACTTC. It is translated as CAIPGGYLKNIQYF.